The 6 T cell receptor beta chains below all came from one sample that was sequenced in a study of beta chain features in type 1 diabetes. Reverse transcribing all isolated RNA meant expressed TCRB transcripts were sequenced. Generated by immunoSEQ multiplex PCR, the TCRdb table keeps only in-frame clones and is missing some. The sample gives hundreds of thousands of clones, 10% to 15% of which show up once; 0.02% to 0.025% is in the top ten. Their antigens are not known. Broader study findings: There was a moderate but significant shortening of TCRB CDR3s in all four CD4+ subsets of Type 1 diabetes patients.

The source material was naive CD4+ T cells from blood. Receptor source: a man younger than 35 with type 1 diabetes.

There are a few counts of this clone. The J gene is TRBJ2-1, the V gene TRBV29-1; D could derive from TRBD1 or TRBD2 (6 bases each). CDR3 length: 14 residues. The germline V gene encodes CDR1 SQVTM and CDR2 ANQGSEA. V lost 6 bases and J lost 6, with 18 bases in between. The DNA for the CDR3 is TGCAGCGTCCCCCCCGGGGGCGGCGGCAATGAGCAGTTCTTC. Its translation is CSVPPGGGGNEQFF.

The V call is TRBV20-1, the J call TRBJ1-1; D is unresolved. The CDR3 loop spans 11 amino acids. Deletions cut 2 bases from V and 7 bases from J, with 8 bases between. Germline V gene data show CDR1 as DFQATT and CDR2 as SNEGSKA (reference sequence). CDR3 protein: CSARRLLEAFF. In DNA form, the CDR3 reads TGCAGTGCTAGACGCCTCCTTGAAGCTTTCTTT.

The rearrangement joins TRBV13 to TRBJ2-3, with a weak D call TRBD2 (6 bases). V was shortened by 4 bases and J by 2 bases, with 10 bases between the two germline ends. Per the germline V gene, CDR1 is PRHDT and CDR2 is FYEKMQ (reference sequence). This CDR3 has 14 amino acids. The CDR3 DNA follows: TGTGCCAGCAGCTCTAGCGCGGACACAGATACGCAGTATTTT. The encoded protein is CASSSSADTDTQYF.

This clone was seen only a few times. The chain employs TRBV5-4 and TRBJ2-1; 12 bases line up with TRBD2. CDR1 SGHNT and CDR2 YYREEE come from the germline V gene (reference sequence). This CDR3 is 16 amino acids long. J lost 2 bases, V lost 4 bases, and 4 bases had no gene match. The DNA of the CDR3 is TGTGCCAGCAGCCCGACTAGCGGGGGCCCCTACAATGAGCAGTTCTTC. Translated: CASSPTSGGPYNEQFF.

The V and J genes are TRBV7-8 and TRBJ2-4; D unclear. The CDR3 runs to 16 residues. V was pared by 0 bases and J by 5 bases, with 14 bases between. Germline loops: CDR1 SGHVS, CDR2 FQNEAQ. Written as DNA, the CDR3 is TGTGCCAGCAGCTTAGCGACCTGGGCAGCAGAAAACATTCAGTACTTC. Protein sequence: CASSLATWAAENIQYF.

The rearrangement uses TRBV7-9 and TRBJ2-1, with unresolved D. V was pared by 6 bases and J by 5 bases, with 17 bases between. The CDR3 is 15 amino acids. The germline gives CDR1 SEHNR, CDR2 FQNEAQ (reference sequence). The CDR3 protein is CASRMSGGTDNEQFF. CDR3 bases: TGTGCCAGCAGGATGTCCGGCGGAACCGACAATGAGCAGTTCTTC.